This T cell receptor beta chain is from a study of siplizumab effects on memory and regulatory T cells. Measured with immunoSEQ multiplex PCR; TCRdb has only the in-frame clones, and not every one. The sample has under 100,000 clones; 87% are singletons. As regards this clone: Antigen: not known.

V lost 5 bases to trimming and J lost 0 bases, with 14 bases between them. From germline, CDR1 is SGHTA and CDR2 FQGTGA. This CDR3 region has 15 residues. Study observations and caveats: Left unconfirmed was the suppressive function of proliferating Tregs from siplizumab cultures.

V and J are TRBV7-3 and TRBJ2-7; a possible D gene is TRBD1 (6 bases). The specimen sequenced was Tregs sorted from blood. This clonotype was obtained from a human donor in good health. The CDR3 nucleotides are TGTGCCAGCAGCCTGGACAGTTACAGCTCCTACGAGCAGTACTTC. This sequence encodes CASSLDSYSSYEQYF.